Shown below are 21 T cell receptor beta chains from a single sample sequenced in a study of T cell repertoires in cytomegalovirus infection. MiXCR, applied by TCRdb to the reads, yields one record per CDR3 protein. The table includes 200,000 to 250,000 distinct CDR3 sequences, 6.5% detected once. What was sequenced was PBMCs. Receptor source: a human donor in good health (CMV status not recorded). Some clones in this sample may be carry-over from other donors' samples.

This clonotype was detected ten times or more. The chain links TRBV6-2 or TRBV6-3 to TRBJ1-5; no firm D call. The V gene lost 6 bases and the J gene lost 0 bases, with 15 bases spanning the gap. The CDR3 is made up of 16 amino acids. Germline values: CDR1 MNHEY, CDR2 SVGEGT. CDR3 nucleotides: TGTGCCAGCAGACCGATTCAAGATTATAGCAATCAGCCCCAGCATTTT. This encodes CASRPIQDYSNQPQHF.

The V and J genes are TRBV6-1 and TRBJ1-1; 9 nucleotides line up with TRBD1. After removal of 2 bases from V and 6 bases from J, the junction contained 13 bases not matched to a gene. Germline V gene lookup returns CDR1 MNHNS and CDR2 SASEGT. The CDR3 is 17 residues long. The CDR3 protein is CASSERSRAGQGAEAFF. The CDR3, as DNA: TGTGCCAGCAGTGAACGGTCCAGAGCGGGACAGGGCGCTGAAGCTTTCTTT.

The sample holds many counts of this clonotype. This chain links TRBV6-6 with TRBJ2-7; 10 bases line up with TRBD1. The CDR3 sequence is 16 residues long. Germline V gives CDR1 MNHNY, CDR2 SVGAGI (reference sequence). The J segment lost 1 base and the V segment lost 5 bases, leaving 8 bases of the junction unmatched. In DNA, the CDR3 is TGTGCCAGCAGTCGGTCCCCGGGACAGGGGTCCTACGAGCAGTACTTC. This sequence encodes CASSRSPGQGSYEQYF.

This clonotype was recorded at least ten times. The chain has TRBV7-2 and TRBJ2-4, with no clear D. Germline CDR1 is SGHTA and CDR2 is FQGNSA. The CDR3 has 13 amino acids. V dropped 5 bases and J dropped 4 bases, with 9 bases sitting between them. CDR3 region: CASSQNQKNIQYF. CDR3 DNA: TGTGCCAGCAGCCAAAACCAAAAAAACATTCAGTACTTC.

This clonotype was found many times. The rearrangement uses TRBV7-2 and TRBJ2-1; no firm D call. Trimming shortened V by 2 bases and J by 3 bases, and 8 bases separated the two germline ends. The CDR3 contains 14 residues. Germline CDR1 is SGHTA and CDR2 is FQGNSA. The CDR3 region has the DNA TGTGCCAGCAGCTTACTCGGGTTCTACAATGAGCAGTTCTTC. It specifies CASSLLGFYNEQFF.

Many counts were recorded for this clonotype. The chain carries TRBV28 and TRBJ2-7, with D unresolved. There are 13 residues in the CDR3. Trimming shortened V by 5 bases and J by 3 bases, and 11 bases separated the two germline ends. Germline V gene sequence: CDR1 MDHEN, CDR2 SYDVKM. CDR3 protein: CASSKWASYEQYF. The CDR3 nucleotides are TGTGCCAGCAGTAAATGGGCCAGCTACGAGCAGTACTTC. Supplemented by reference TRBV28 and TRBJ2-7, the full variable domain reads DVKVTQSSRYLVKRTGEKVFLECVQDMDHENMFWYRQDPGLGLRLIYFSYDVKMKEKGDIPEGYSVSREKKERFSLILESASTNQTSMYLCASSKWASYEQYFGPGTRLTVT.

In this sample, this clonotype turned up many times. The gene calls are TRBV6-1 and TRBJ2-1; 8 nucleotides match TRBD2. Germline V CDR1 and CDR2: MNHNS, SASEGT. Trimming cost V 6 bases and J 0 bases; bases outside gene matches: 4. The length of the CDR3 is 15 residues. CDR3 region: CASSRGGSSYNEQFF. CDR3 DNA sequence: TGTGCCAGCAGCCGGGGGGGGAGCTCCTACAATGAGCAGTTCTTC.

This clonotype was observed many times. The gene calls are TRBV7-9 and TRBJ2-1; 10 positions agree with TRBD2. The CDR3 runs 16 residues. In germline, CDR1 is SEHNR, CDR2 FQNEAQ (reference sequence). The junction had 12 bases not matched to a gene; V was cut back by 4 bases and J by 9 bases. This chain's CDR3 is CASSSDTSGVFGEQFF. Here the CDR3 DNA reads TGTGCCAGCAGCTCTGACACTAGCGGGGTTTTCGGTGAGCAGTTCTTC.

This clonotype has at least ten counts. The chain employs TRBV10-3 and TRBJ1-5; 7 bases match TRBD1. Germline CDR1 and CDR2: ENHRY and SYGVKD. There are 15 residues in the CDR3. J lost 3 bases, V lost 2 bases, and 4 bases had no gene match. The CDR3 region is CAISETGQDNQPQHF. In nucleotides, the CDR3 is TGTGCCATCAGTGAGACCGGACAGGACAATCAGCCCCAGCATTTT.

In this sample, this clonotype turned up a few times. The chain recombines TRBV20-1 with TRBJ2-3; maybe TRBD1 (5 bases). Germline CDR1 and CDR2: DFQATT and SNEGSKA (reference sequence). CDR3 size: 14 residues. Trimming stripped 6 bases from V and 4 bases from J, with 17 bases between. The CDR3 protein is CSAIRQGLPDTQYF. CDR3 bases: TGCAGTGCCATAAGGCAGGGATTGCCAGATACGCAGTATTTT.

This clonotype showed up many times. V and J are TRBV27 and TRBJ2-7; D may correspond to TRBD1 or TRBD2 (5 bases each). Trimming took 3 bases from V and 5 from J, leaving 14 bases between them. CDR1 MNHEY and CDR2 SMNVEV come from the germline V gene (reference sequence). The CDR3 has 14 residues. The CDR3 DNA sequence: TGTGCCAGCAGTTTTCCGGGACGGAGAGACGAGCAGTACTTC. It specifies CASSFPGRRDEQYF.

In this sample, this clonotype turned up a few times. This chain links TRBV4-2 with TRBJ2-1; 15 bases are shared with TRBD2. V was pared by 4 bases and J by 0 bases, with 10 bases of the junction left unmatched. CDR1 LGHNA and CDR2 YNFKEQ come from the germline V gene. The CDR3 is 20 amino acids. The CDR3 is CASSPGIGTSGGISYNEQFF. CDR3 coding DNA: TGTGCCAGCAGCCCTGGAATCGGGACTAGCGGGGGGATCTCCTACAATGAGCAGTTCTTC.

In its sample, this clonotype was seen many times. The chain couples TRBV7-2 to TRBJ1-1, with D possibly TRBD1 on 6 matching bases. CDR3 length: 13 residues. V was clipped by 5 bases and J by 8 bases, with 15 bases between them. Germline V gives CDR1 SGHTA, CDR2 FQGNSA. CDR3 in DNA: TGTGCCAGCAGCCAAAATACAGGGACCGAAGCTTTCTTT. Translating gives CASSQNTGTEAFF. Filled out from reference TRBV7-2 and TRBJ1-1, the complete variable domain reads GAGVSQSPSNKVTEKGKDVELRCDPISGHTALYWYRQSLGQGLEFLIYFQGNSAPDKSGLPSDRFSAERTGGSVSTLTIQRTQQEDSAVYLCASSQNTGTEAFFGQGTRLTVV.

This clonotype was counted at least ten times. The V call is TRBV20-1, the J call TRBJ2-3; D tentatively fits TRBD1 or TRBD2 (7 bases each). Germline V lookup: CDR1 DFQATT, CDR2 SNEGSKA (reference sequence). The CDR3 sequence is 15 residues long. V was trimmed by 6 bases and J by 2 bases, leaving 18 bases between them. CDR3 amino acids: CSAEGGGGNTDTQYF. Here the CDR3 DNA reads TGCAGTGCGGAAGGGGGAGGGGGCAACACAGATACGCAGTATTTT.

The V and J genes are TRBV20-1 and TRBJ2-7; the D is unclear. The germline V gene has CDR1 DFQATT and CDR2 SNEGSKA (reference sequence). This CDR3 has 10 amino acids. V lost 3 bases to trimming and J lost 4 bases, with 4 bases between them. The chain's CDR3 is CSASEYEQYF. The CDR3 nucleotides read TGCAGTGCTAGTGAATACGAGCAGTACTTC.

This sequence joins TRBV5-1 and TRBJ1-4; TRBD1 is a possible D gene (6 bases). The CDR3 runs to 14 residues. Germline V gene sequence: CDR1 SGHRS, CDR2 YFSETQ. Trimming cost V 1 base and J 8 bases, with 12 bases left between them. CDR3 region: CASSLKQGGEKLFF. CDR3 in DNA: TGCGCCAGCAGCTTGAAACAGGGAGGGGAAAAACTGTTTTTT.

There are many counts of this clonotype. The chain uses TRBV7-2 and TRBJ1-2; D not certain. Trimming took off 1 base at V and 4 bases at J, with 16 bases between the two ends. CDR3 length: 16 residues. Per the germline V gene, CDR1 is SGHTA and CDR2 is FQGNSA. The CDR3 loop is CASSLEIVSNFYGYTF. The CDR3 DNA reads TGTGCCAGCAGCTTAGAAATAGTTTCGAATTTCTATGGCTACACCTTC.

This clonotype was recorded many times. The chain couples TRBV4-3 to TRBJ2-1; no reliable D call. Germline CDR1 and CDR2: LGHNA and YSLEER. This CDR3 contains 15 residues. Trimming took 5 bases from V and 9 from J, leaving 20 bases between them. CDR3 loop: CASSYLSPKGTEQFF. In nucleotides, the CDR3 is TGCGCCAGCAGCTATCTTAGCCCCAAGGGCACTGAGCAGTTCTTC.

The chain recombines TRBV7-3 with TRBJ1-3, with 8 bases that match TRBD1. CDR1 is SGHTA and CDR2 is FQGTGA in the germline V gene. Trimming removed 5 bases from V and 8 bases from J; junction bases left unmatched: 5. The CDR3 runs to 13 residues. The CDR3 nucleotides are TGTGCCAGCAGCGACGGACAGGGTGACACCATATATTTT. Protein sequence: CASSDGQGDTIYF.

This clonotype has only a few counts. V usage is TRBV28 and J usage is TRBJ2-7, with a possible D match to TRBD1 (6 bases). Trimming cost V 5 bases and J 2 bases, with 16 bases left between them. CDR3 length equals 15 residues. Per germline, CDR1 MDHEN and CDR2 SYDVKM. The CDR3 DNA is TGTGCCAGCAGTACAACCGGGACATGGGCCTACGAGCAGTACTTC. Protein sequence: CASSTTGTWAYEQYF.

This clonotype was recorded many times. This chain joins TRBV29-1 and TRBJ2-1; TRBD2 matches at 12 bases. CDR3 length equals 14 residues. Germline CDR1 is SQVTM and CDR2 is ANQGSEA. V shed 7 bases, J shed 5 bases, and the junction held 6 bases outside the gene matches. The CDR3 DNA follows: TGCAGCGGGAGACTAGCGGGGGCGAACAATGAGCAGTTCTTC. Protein product: CSGRLAGANNEQFF.